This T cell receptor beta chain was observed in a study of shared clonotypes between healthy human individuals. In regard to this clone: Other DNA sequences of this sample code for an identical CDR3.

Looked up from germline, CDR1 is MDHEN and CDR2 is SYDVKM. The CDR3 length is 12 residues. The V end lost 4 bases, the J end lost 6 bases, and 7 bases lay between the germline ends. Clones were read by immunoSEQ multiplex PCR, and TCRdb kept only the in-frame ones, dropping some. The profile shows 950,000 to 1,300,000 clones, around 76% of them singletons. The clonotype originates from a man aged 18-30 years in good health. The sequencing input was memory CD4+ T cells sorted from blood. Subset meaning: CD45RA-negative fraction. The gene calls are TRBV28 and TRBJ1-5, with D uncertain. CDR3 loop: CASSSKGQPQHF. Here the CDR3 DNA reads TGTGCCAGCAGTTCCAAGGGTCAGCCCCAGCATTTT.